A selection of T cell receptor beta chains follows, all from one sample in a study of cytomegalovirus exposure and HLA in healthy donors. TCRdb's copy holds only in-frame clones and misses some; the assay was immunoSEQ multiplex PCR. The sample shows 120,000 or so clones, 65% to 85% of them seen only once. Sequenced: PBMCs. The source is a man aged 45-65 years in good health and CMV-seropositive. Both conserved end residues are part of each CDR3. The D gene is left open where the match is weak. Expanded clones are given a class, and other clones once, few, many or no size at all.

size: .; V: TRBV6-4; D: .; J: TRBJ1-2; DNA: TGTGCCAGCAGTGGGGGCGGAGGACAGTTCGGCTATGGCTACACCTTC; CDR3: CASSGGGGQFGYGYTF
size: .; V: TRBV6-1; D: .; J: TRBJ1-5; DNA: TGTGCCAGCAGTGAGATCAGGGTGGCCAATCAGCCCCAGCATTTT; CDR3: CASSEIRVANQPQHF
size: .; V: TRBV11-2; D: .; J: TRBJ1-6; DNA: TGTGCCAGCAGCGATCCGGGATCCCAAGGTGGTTCACCCCTCCACTTT; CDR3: CASSDPGSQGGSPLHF
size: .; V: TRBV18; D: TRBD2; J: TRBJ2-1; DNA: TGTGCCAGCTCAAGGACTAGCGGGAACTACAATGAGCAGTTCTTC; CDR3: CASSRTSGNYNEQFF
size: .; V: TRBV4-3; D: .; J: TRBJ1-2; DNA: TGCGCCAGCAGCCAGCAGGTTTCTAACTATGGCTACACCTTC; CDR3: CASSQQVSNYGYTF
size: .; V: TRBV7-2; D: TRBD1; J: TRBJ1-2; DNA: TGTGCCAGCATCCAACAGGGACAGCCCAACTATGGCTACACCTTC; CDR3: CASIQQGQPNYGYTF
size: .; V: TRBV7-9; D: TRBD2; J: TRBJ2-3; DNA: TGTGCCAGCACGCCTAGCGGGAGAGCAGATACGCAGTATTTT; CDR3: CASTPSGRADTQYF
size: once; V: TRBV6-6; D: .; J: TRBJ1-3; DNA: TGTGCCAGCACCGACAGCTCTGGAAACACCATATATTTT; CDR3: CASTDSSGNTIYF
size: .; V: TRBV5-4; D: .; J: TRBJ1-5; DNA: TGTGCCAGCAGCCTTGGGGCTAATAGCAATCAGCCCCAGCATTTT; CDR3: CASSLGANSNQPQHF
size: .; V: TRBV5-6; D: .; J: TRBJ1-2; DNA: TGTGCCAGCAGCTTCGATAGTAACTATGGCTACACCTTC; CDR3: CASSFDSNYGYTF
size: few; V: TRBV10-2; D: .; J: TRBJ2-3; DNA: TGCGCCAGTGGGAGTGAAGTGAGCACAGATACGCAGTATTTT; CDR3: CASGSEVSTDTQYF
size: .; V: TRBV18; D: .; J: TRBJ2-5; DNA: TGTGCCAGCTCACCGGGGCTCCGGGAGACCCAGTACTTC; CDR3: CASSPGLRETQYF
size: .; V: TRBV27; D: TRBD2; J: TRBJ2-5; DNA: TGTGCCAGCAGTTTAACTATCCACGCCGGGCGGGGGGACCAAGAGACCCAGTACTTC; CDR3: CASSLTIHAGRGDQETQYF
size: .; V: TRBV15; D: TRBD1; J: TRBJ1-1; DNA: TGTGCCACCAGCAGTCCTAGGACAGGGGACACTGAAGCTTTCTTT; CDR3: CATSSPRTGDTEAFF
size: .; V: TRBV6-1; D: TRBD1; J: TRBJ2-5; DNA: TGTGCCAGCAGCGGGACAGGGATCCAAGAGACCCAGTACTTC; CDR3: CASSGTGIQETQYF
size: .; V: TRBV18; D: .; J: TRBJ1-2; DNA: TGTGCCAGCTCACCACCTCGAACAGATTCATATGGCTACACCTTC; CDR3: CASSPPRTDSYGYTF
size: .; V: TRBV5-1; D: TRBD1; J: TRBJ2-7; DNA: TGCGCCAGCAGCTCTGGACAGGGCTACCACGAGCAGTACTTC; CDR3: CASSSGQGYHEQYF
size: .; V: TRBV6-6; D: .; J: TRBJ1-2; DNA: TGTGCCAGCAGTTACTCAGGGGAGGACTATGGCTACACCTTC; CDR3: CASSYSGEDYGYTF
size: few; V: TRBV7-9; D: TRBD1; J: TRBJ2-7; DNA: TGTGCCAGCAGCTCCGACAGGGGGGATTCCTACGAGCAGTACTTC; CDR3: CASSSDRGDSYEQYF
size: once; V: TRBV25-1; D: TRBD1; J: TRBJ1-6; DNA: TGTGCCAGCCAGGGGGACTCCTATAATTCACCCCTCCACTTT; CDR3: CASQGDSYNSPLHF
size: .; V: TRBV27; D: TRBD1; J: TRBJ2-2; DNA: TGTGCCAGCAGGAAAACCAGACAGGGAAAATACGCCGGGGAGCTGTTTTTT; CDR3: CASRKTRQGKYAGELFF
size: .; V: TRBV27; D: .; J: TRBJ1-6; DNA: TGTGCCAGCAGTCCTTCCTTTTCACCCCTCCACTTT; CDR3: CASSPSFSPLHF
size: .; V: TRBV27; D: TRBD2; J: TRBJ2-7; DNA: TGTGCCAGCAGTTTATCAGGGTGGGAGCGGGGGGGGGAGCAGTACTTC; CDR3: CASSLSGWERGGEQYF
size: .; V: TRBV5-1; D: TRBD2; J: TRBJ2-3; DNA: TGCGCCAGCAGCTTTAGCGGGGGAGCTTCTTATACGCAGTATTTT; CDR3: CASSFSGGASYTQYF
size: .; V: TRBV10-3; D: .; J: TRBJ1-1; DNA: TGTGCCATCAGTGAACCGGACAGACCATATGCTGAAGCTTTCTTT; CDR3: CAISEPDRPYAEAFF
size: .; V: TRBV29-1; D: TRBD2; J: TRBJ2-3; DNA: TGCAGCGTTGTGCCTAGCGGGATCACAGATACGCAGTATTTT; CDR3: CSVVPSGITDTQYF
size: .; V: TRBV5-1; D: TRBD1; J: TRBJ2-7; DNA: TGCGCCAGCAGCCCTGGGACAGGGTTAAACGAGCAGTACTTC; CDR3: CASSPGTGLNEQYF
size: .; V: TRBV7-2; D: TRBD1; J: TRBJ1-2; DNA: TGTGCCAGCAGCTTGAGACAGGGGGCGCGGGGCTACACCTTC; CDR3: CASSLRQGARGYTF
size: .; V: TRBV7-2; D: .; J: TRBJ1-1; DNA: TGTGCCAGCAGCGCGGGACGGTCTATGAACACTGAAGCTTTCTTT; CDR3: CASSAGRSMNTEAFF
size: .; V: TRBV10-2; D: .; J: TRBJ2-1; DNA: TGCGCCAGCAGTGAAACCTCAGGGGTCTCAATCGATGAGCAGTTCTTC; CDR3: CASSETSGVSIDEQFF
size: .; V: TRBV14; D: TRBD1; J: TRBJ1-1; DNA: TGTGCCAGCAGCCAAGCGCGCAGGGGGAGGACTGAAGCTTTCTTT; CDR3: CASSQARRGRTEAFF
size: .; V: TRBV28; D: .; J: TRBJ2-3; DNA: TGTGCCAGCACTCACAGGGAGACGCAGTATTTT; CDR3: CASTHRETQYF
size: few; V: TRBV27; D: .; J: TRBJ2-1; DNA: TGTGCCAGCAGTTTATGGGGGGAAGGATACAATGAGCAGTTCTTC; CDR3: CASSLWGEGYNEQFF
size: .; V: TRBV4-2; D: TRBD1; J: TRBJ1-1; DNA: TGTGCCAGCAGCCAGACACCGGGACAGGGGGACACTGAAGCTTTCTTT; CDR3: CASSQTPGQGDTEAFF
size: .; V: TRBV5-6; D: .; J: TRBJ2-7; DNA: TGTGCCAGCAGCGACTCGACCCAAGGGGCGTACGAGCAGTACTTC; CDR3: CASSDSTQGAYEQYF
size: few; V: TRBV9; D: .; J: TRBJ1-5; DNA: TGTGCCAGCAGCGTAGGAGGGTCTCATCAGCCCCAGCATTTT; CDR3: CASSVGGSHQPQHF
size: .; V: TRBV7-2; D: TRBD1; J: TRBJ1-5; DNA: TGTGCCAGCAGCTTAGTCCGACAGGGGGATCAGCCCCAGCATTTT; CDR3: CASSLVRQGDQPQHF
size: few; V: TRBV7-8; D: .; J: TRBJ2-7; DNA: TGTGCCAGCAGATCCTCGCGTTCCGAGCAGTACTTC; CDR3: CASRSSRSEQYF
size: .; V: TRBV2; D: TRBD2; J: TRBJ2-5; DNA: TGTGCCAGCAGTGGCCGGAGCGGGATGGAGACCCAGTACTTC; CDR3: CASSGRSGMETQYF
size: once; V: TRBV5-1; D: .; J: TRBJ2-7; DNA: TGCGCCAGCAGCTTCGATAGGGGGGGCGAGCAGTACTTC; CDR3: CASSFDRGGEQYF
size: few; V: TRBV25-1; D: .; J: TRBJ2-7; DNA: TGTGCCAGTCGGCAGGGGATCTACGAGCAGTACTTC; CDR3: CASRQGIYEQYF
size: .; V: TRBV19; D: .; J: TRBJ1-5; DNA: TGTGCCAGTAGTATAGCTGCCCAGTATAGCAATCAGCCCCAGCATTTT; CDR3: CASSIAAQYSNQPQHF
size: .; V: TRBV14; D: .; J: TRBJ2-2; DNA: TGTGCCAGCAGCCAAGTTTCGGGATTTACCGGGGAGCTGTTTTTT; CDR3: CASSQVSGFTGELFF
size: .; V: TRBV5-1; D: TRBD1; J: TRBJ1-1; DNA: TGCGCCAGCAGCCCAGGACAGGGTGGAGACACTGAAGCTTTCTTT; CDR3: CASSPGQGGDTEAFF
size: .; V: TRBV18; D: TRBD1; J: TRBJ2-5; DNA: TGTGCCAGCTCACCACGAAATGCCGGGACAGGGGAACAGACCCAGTACTTC; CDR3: CASSPRNAGTGEQTQYF
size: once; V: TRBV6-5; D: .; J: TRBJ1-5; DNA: TGTGCCAGCAGTCAGATTAGCAATCAGCCCCAGCATTTT; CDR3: CASSQISNQPQHF
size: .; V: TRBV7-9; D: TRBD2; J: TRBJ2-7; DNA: TGTTCCAGCACCCCTAGCGGGGGTTCCTACGAGCAGTACTTC; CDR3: CSSTPSGGSYEQYF
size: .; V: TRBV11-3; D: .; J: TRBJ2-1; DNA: TGTGCCAGCAGCTCGCCCTTCGAGAATGAGCAGTTCTTC; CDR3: CASSSPFENEQFF
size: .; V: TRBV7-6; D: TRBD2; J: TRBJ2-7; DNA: TGTGCCAGCAGCCCGGGACTAGCGGGAGGCCCGCTAGACTACGAGCAGTACTTC; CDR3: CASSPGLAGGPLDYEQYF
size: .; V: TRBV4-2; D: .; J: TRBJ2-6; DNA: TGTGCCAGCAGCCAAGAACCCGGTGCCGACGTCCTGACTTTC; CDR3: CASSQEPGADVLTF
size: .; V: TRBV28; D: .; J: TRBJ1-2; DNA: TGTGCCAGCAGTCCTTCCACAGGGTCCATATATGGCTACACCTTC; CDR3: CASSPSTGSIYGYTF
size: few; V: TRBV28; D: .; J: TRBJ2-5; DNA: TGTGCCAGCAGTGGGACTCCTCCAGAGACCCAGTACTTC; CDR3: CASSGTPPETQYF
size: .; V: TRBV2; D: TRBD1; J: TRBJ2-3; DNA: TGTGCCAGCAGGCGCCAGGGGGCCCCCCCCGATACGCAGTATTTT; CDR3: CASRRQGAPPDTQYF
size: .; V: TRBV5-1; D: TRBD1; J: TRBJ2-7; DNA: TGCGCCAGCAGCACCGGGACAGGAGCCTACGAGCAGTACTTC; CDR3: CASSTGTGAYEQYF
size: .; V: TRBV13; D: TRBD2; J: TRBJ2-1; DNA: TGTGCCAGCAGCTTCACGACTAGCGGGGAGTACAATGAGCAGTTCTTC; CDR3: CASSFTTSGEYNEQFF
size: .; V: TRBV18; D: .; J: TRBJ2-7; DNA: TGTGCCAGCTCTCCCTTACCACGGGGTGGCCACGAGCAGTACTTC; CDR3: CASSPLPRGGHEQYF
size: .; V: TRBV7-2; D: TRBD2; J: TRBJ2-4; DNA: TGTGCCAGCAGCTCAACTGTCCCGAAGCGGGGTCCACAGTACTTC; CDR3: CASSSTVPKRGPQYF